This entry features one T cell receptor (beta chain) sequence. Some clones are missing from TCRdb's copy, which holds only in-frame ones; the method was immunoSEQ multiplex PCR. The data contain about 64,000 clones, about nine tenths of them singletons. The germline CDR1 and CDR2 sequences are GTSNPN and SVGIG (reference sequence). The germline V and J ends were trimmed by 0 bases and 6 bases, with 6 bases remaining between them. This CDR3 is 12 amino acids long. This sample is drawn from a study of T cell changes during pregnancy in multiple sclerosis. J is TRBJ1-5 and V is TRBV30; the D is unclear. The sequences come from peripheral blood, collected in the second trimester of pregnancy. This clonotype was obtained from a female donor in good health, enrolled as a control in a pregnancy study. The CDR3 loop is CAWSVGSQPQHF. CDR3 DNA: TGTGCCTGGAGTGTAGGGAGTCAGCCCCAGCATTTT. Together with reference TRBV30 and TRBJ1-5, the CDR3 gives the full variable domain: SQTIHQWPATLVQPVGSPLSLECTVEGTSNPNLYWYRQAAGRGLQLLFYSVGIGQISSEVPQNLSASRPQDRQFILSSKKLLLSDSGFYLCAWSVGSQPQHFGDGTRLSIL.